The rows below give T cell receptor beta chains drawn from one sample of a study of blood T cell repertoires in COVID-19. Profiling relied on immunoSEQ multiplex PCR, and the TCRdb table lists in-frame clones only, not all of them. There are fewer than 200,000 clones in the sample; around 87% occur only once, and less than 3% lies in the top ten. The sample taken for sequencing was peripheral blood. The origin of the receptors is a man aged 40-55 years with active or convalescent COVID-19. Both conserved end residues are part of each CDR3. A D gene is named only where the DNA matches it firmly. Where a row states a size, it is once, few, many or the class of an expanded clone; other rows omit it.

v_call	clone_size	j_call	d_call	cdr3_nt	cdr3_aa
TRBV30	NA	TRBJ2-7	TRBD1	TGTGCCTGGAGTGGACGACAGGGGTACGAGCAGTACTTC	CAWSGRQGYEQYF
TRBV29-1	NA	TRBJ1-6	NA	TGCAGCGTGACGACAGAAACCAATAATTCACCCCTCCACTTT	CSVTTETNNSPLHF
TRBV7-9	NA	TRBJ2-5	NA	TGTGCCAGCAGCTTAGGACTTTCAGAGACCCAGTACTTC	CASSLGLSETQYF
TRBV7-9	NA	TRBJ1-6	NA	TGTGCCAGCAGCCTGGGAGACTCACCCCTCCACTTT	CASSLGDSPLHF
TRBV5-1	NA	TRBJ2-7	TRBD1	TGCGCCAGCAGTTTGGGACAGGGTATTCTCTACGAGCAGTACTTC	CASSLGQGILYEQYF
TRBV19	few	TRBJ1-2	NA	TGTGCCAGTAGTCCCCCCCAGGGGCCAGGCTATGGCTACACCTTC	CASSPPQGPGYGYTF
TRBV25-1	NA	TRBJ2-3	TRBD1	TGTGCCAGCCAAAACAGGGGAAGCACAGATACGCAGTATTTT	CASQNRGSTDTQYF
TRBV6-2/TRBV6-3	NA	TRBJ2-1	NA	TGTGCCAGCAGCCACGCGAGGGGGGGCCGGTACAATGAGCAGTTCTTC	CASSHARGGRYNEQFF
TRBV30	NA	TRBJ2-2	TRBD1	TGTGCCTGGAACAGGGGCACTACGAACACCGGGGAGCTGTTTTTT	CAWNRGTTNTGELFF
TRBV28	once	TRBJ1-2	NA	TGTGCCAGCTGCCTTGCAGGGATTAACTATGGCTACACCTTC	CASCLAGINYGYTF
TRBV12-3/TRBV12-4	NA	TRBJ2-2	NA	TGTGCCAGCAGTTTAGCGAGCACCGGGGAGCTGTTTTTT	CASSLASTGELFF
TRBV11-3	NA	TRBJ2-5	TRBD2	TGTGCCAGCAGCTTAGGAGGCCGGGGGGGCCTGGAGACCCAGTACTTC	CASSLGGRGGLETQYF
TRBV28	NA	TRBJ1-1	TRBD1	TGTGCCAGCAGGCCCCTTGACAGGGGGCTAGCTGAAGCTTTCTTT	CASRPLDRGLAEAFF
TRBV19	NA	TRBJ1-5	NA	TGTGCCAGTAGTATAGTGAGAAATAGCAATCAGCCCCAGCATTTT	CASSIVRNSNQPQHF
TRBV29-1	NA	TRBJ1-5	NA	TGCAGCACACGAGAGGGTAAGAATCAGCCCCAGCATTTT	CSTREGKNQPQHF
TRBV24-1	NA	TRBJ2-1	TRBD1	TGTGCCACCAGGGACAGGGTATTCAATGAGCAGTTCTTC	CATRDRVFNEQFF
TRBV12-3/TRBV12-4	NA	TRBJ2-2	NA	TGTGCCAGCAGTTTAAGGCAGGCCGGGGAGCTGTTTTTT	CASSLRQAGELFF
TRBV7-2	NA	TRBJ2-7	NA	TGTGCCAGCAGCCCGAGTCATAAAGGGGGGGGCTACGAGCAGTACTTC	CASSPSHKGGGYEQYF
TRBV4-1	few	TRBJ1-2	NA	TGCGCCAGCAGCCAAGATCTCATGGCTGGCTACACCTTC	CASSQDLMAGYTF
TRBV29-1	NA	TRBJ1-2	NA	TGCAGCGTTGCCGGCGGGGGGCGCGGGTATGGCTACACCTTC	CSVAGGGRGYGYTF
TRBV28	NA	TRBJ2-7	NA	TGTGCCAGCACCCTGGGCCCTGCCGGCCCCTACGAGCAGTACTTC	CASTLGPAGPYEQYF
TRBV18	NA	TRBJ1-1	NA	TGTGCCAGCTCTCCCACAGGGCTCACTGAAGCTTTCTTT	CASSPTGLTEAFF
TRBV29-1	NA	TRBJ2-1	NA	TGCAGCGTTGTGAAGGGCCAGGGCTACAATGAGCAGTTCTTC	CSVVKGQGYNEQFF
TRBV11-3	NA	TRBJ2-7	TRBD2	TGTGCCAGCAGCTCCGCGAGCGGGGGGACCTACGAGCAGTACTTC	CASSSASGGTYEQYF
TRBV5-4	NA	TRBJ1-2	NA	TGTGCCAGCAGCCCCACAGATAACTATGGCTACACCTTC	CASSPTDNYGYTF
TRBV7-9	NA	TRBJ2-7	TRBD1	TGTGCCAGCAGCTCTCTTGGGACAGGGAGGTATTACGAGCAGTACTTC	CASSSLGTGRYYEQYF
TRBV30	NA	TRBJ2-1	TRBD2	TGTGCCTGGAGTTCTACTAGCGGGGCCTACAATGAGCAGTTCTTC	CAWSSTSGAYNEQFF
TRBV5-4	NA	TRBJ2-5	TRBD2	TGTGCCAGCAGCTCCGGGGGGGGCCGGGAGACCCAGTACTTC	CASSSGGGRETQYF
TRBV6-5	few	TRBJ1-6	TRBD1	TGTGCCAGCAGTTTCAGACCGGGACAGGGGTCTTCACCCCTCCACTTT	CASSFRPGQGSSPLHF